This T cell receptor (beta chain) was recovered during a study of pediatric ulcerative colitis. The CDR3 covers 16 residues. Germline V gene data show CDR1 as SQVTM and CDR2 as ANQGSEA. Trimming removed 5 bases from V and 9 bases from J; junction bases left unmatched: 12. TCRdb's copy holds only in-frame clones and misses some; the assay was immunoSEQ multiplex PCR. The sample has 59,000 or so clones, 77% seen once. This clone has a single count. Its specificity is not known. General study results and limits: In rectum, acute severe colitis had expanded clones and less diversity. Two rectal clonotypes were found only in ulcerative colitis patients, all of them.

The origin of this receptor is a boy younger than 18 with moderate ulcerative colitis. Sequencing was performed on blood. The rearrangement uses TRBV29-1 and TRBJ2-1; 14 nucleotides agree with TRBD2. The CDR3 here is CSVQTRTSGGSGEQFF. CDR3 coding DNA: TGCAGCGTTCAAACACGGACTAGCGGGGGGAGCGGTGAGCAGTTCTTC.